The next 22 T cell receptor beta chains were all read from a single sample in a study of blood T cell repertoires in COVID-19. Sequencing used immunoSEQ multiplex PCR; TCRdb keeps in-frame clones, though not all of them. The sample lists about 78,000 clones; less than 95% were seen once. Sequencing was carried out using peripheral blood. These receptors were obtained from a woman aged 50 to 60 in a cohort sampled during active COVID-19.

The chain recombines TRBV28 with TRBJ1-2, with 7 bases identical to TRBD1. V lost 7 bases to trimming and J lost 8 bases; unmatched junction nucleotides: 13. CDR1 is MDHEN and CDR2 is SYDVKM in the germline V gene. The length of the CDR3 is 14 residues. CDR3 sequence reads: CASIPGQASWGYTF. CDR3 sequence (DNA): TGTGCCAGCATCCCAGGACAGGCCTCCTGGGGCTACACCTTC.

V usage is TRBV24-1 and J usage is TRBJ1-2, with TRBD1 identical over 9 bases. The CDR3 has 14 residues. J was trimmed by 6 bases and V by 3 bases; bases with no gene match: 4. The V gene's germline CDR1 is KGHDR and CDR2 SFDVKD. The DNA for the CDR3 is TGTGCCACCAGTGATCCCGGGACAGGGAATGGCTACACCTTC. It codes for CATSDPGTGNGYTF.

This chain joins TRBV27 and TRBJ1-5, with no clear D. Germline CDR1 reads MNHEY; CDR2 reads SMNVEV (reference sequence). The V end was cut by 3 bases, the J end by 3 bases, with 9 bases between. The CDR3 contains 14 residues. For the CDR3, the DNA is TGTGCCAGCAGTTTTCGGAGTTCCAATCAGCCCCAGCATTTT. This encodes CASSFRSSNQPQHF.

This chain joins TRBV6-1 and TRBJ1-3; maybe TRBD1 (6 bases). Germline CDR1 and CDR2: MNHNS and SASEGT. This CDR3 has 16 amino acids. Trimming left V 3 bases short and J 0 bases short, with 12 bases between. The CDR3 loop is CASSDRGPPSGNTIYF. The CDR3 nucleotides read TGTGCCAGCAGTGACAGGGGTCCCCCCTCTGGAAACACCATATATTTT.

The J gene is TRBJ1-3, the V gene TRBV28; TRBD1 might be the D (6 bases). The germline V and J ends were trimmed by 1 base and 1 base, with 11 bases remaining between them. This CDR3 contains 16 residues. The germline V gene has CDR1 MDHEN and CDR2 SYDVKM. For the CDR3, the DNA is TGTGCCAGCAGTTTATTCAGGGGCTGGTCTGGAAACACCATATATTTT. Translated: CASSLFRGWSGNTIYF.

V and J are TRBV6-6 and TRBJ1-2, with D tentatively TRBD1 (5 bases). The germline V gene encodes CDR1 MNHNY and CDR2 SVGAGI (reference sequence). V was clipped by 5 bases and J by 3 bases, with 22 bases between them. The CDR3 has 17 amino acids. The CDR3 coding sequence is TGTGCCAGCAGTCAATTCCGGGACTCTCGTCAGCACTATGGCTACACCTTC. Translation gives CASSQFRDSRQHYGYTF.

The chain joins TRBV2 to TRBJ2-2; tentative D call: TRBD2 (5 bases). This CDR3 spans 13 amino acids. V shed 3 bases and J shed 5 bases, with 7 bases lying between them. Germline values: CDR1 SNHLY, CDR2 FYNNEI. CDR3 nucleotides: TGTGCCAGCAGTGACGGGGAAACCGGGGAGCTGTTTTTT. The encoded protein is CASSDGETGELFF.

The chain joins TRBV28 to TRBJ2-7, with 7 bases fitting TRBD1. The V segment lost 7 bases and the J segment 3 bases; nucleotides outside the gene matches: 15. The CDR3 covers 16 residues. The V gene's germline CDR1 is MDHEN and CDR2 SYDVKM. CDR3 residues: CASTIALTGDLYEQYF. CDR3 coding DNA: TGTGCCAGCACCATCGCACTTACAGGGGACCTCTACGAGCAGTACTTC.

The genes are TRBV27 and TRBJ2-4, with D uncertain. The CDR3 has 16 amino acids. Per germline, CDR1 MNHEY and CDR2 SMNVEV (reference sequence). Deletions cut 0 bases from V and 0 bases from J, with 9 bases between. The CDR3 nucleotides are TGTGCCAGCAGTTTATCGAGTCCTCTAGCCAAAAACATTCAGTACTTC. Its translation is CASSLSSPLAKNIQYF.

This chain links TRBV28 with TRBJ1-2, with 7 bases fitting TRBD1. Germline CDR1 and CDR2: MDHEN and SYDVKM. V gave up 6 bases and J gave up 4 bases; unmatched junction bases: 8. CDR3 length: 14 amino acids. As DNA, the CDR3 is TGTGCCAGCAGAACCAGGGGGGATTTCTATGGCTACACCTTC. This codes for CASRTRGDFYGYTF.

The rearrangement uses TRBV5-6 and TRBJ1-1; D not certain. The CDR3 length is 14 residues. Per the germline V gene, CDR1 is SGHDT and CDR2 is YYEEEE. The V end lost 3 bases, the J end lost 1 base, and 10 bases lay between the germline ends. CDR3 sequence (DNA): TGTGCCAGCAGCTCACCAGGTGGGAACACTGAAGCTTTCTTT. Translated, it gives CASSSPGGNTEAFF.

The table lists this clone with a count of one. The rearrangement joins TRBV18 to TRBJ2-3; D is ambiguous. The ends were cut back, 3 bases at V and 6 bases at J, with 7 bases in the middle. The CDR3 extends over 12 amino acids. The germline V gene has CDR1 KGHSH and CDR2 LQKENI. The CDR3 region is CASSPYGDTQYF. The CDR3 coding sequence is TGTGCCAGCTCACCCTATGGTGATACGCAGTATTTT.

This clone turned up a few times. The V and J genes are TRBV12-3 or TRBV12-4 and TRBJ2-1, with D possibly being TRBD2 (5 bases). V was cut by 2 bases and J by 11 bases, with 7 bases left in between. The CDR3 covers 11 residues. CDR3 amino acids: CASSLSGKQFF. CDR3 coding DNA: TGTGCCAGCAGTTTATCCGGGAAGCAGTTCTTC.

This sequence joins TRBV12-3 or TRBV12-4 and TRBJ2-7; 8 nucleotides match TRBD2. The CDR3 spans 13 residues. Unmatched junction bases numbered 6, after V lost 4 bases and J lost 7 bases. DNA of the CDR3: TGTGCCAGCAGTTGGCGGGAGGAAGGGGAGCAGTACTTC. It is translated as CASSWREEGEQYF.

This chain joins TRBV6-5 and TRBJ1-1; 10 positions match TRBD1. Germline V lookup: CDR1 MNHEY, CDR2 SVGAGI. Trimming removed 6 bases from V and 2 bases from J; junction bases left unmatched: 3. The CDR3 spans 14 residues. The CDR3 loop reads CASRETGGNTEAFF. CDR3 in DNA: TGTGCCAGCAGGGAGACAGGGGGCAACACTGAAGCTTTCTTT.

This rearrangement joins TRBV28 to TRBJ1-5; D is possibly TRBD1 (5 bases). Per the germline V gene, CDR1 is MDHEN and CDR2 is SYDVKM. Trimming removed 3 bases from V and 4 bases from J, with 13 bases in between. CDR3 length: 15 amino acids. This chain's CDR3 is CASSLGGGANQPQHF. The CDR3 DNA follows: TGTGCCAGCAGTTTGGGGGGAGGAGCTAATCAGCCCCAGCATTTT.

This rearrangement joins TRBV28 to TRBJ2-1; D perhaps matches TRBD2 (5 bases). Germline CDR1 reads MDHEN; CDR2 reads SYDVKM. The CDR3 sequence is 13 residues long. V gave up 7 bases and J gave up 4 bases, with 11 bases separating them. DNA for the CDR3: TGTGCCAGCATCGGGGTCGCGTACAATGAGCAGTTCTTC. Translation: CASIGVAYNEQFF.

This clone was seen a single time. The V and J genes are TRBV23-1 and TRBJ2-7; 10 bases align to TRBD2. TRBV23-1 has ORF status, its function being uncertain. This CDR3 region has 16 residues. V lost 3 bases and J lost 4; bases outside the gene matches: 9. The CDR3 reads CASSHTGASGSYEQYF. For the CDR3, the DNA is TGCGCCAGCAGTCATACGGGGGCTAGCGGGAGTTACGAGCAGTACTTC.

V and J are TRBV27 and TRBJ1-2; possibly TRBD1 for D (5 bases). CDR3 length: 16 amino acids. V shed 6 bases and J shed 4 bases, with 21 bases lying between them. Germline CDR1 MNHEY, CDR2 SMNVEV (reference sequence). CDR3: CASSFHFRRGVYGYTF. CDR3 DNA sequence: TGTGCCAGCAGCTTCCATTTCCGGAGGGGAGTCTATGGCTACACCTTC.

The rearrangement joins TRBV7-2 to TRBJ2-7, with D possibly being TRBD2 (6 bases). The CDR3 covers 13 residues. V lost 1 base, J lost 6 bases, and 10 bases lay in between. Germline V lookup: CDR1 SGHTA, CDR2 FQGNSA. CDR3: CASSLGIGSEQYF. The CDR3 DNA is TGTGCCAGCAGCTTAGGGATCGGGAGCGAGCAGTACTTC.

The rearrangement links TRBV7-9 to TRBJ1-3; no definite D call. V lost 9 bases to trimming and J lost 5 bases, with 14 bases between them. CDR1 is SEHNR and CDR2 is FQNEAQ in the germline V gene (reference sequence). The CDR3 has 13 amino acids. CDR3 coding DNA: TGTGCCAGACCTTTGGGAGCTCGAAACACCATATATTTT. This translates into CARPLGARNTIYF.

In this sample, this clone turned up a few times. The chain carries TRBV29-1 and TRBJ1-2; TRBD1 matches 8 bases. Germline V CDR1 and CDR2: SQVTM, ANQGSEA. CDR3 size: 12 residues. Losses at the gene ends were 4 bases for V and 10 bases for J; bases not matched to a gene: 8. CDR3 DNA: TGCAGCGTTGGGGGGACAGGTTCCTCCTACACCTTC. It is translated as CSVGGTGSSYTF.